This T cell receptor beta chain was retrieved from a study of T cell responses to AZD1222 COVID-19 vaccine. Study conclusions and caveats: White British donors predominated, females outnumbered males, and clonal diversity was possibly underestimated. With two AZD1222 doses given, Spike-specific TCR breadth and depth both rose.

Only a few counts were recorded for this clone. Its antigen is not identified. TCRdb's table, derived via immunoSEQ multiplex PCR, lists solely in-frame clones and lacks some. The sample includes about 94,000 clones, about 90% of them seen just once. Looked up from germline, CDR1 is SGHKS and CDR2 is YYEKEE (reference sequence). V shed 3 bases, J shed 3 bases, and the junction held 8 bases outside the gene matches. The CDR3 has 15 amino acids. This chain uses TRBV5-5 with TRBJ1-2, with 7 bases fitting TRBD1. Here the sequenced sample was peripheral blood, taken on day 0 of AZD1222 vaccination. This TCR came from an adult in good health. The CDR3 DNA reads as TGTGCCAGCAGCTCTGAACAGGGGTCGCACTATGGCTACACCTTC. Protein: CASSSEQGSHYGYTF.